Described below is a single TCR beta chain sequence and its context. Its specificity is unknown. Blood samples were obtained at baseline, cycle 4 day 1, and cycle 7 day 1. The source of the sample is a study of OX40 agonist ivuxolimab in advanced cancers. Study overall: Clinicians treated patients with ivuxolimab, an agonistic anti-OX40 (CD134) antibody. Three patients showed partial responses: one hepatocellular carcinoma and two cutaneous melanoma cases. Broader study findings: Researchers did not determine the expanded peripheral T cells' antigen specificity.

Trimming stripped 5 bases from V and 5 bases from J, with 9 bases between. CDR1 and CDR2 (germline): KGHSH, LQKENI. The CDR3 loop spans 13 amino acids. Repertoires were generated with immunoSEQ multiplex PCR, while TCRdb's copy carries only in-frame clones and drops some. The data show some 85,000 clones, with roughly 84% seen just once and 0.72% held by the top ten. This chain joins TRBV18 and TRBJ1-4; D uncertain. This TCR derives from an adult with an advanced solid tumor such as melanoma, head and neck, liver or kidney cancer. Here the sequenced sample was CD4+ or CD8+ T cells sorted from blood, taken in a trial of the OX40 agonist ivuxolimab. CDR3 DNA: TGTGCCAGCTCAAGTCAGGAAAATGAAAAACTGTTTTTT. It yields the protein CASSSQENEKLFF.